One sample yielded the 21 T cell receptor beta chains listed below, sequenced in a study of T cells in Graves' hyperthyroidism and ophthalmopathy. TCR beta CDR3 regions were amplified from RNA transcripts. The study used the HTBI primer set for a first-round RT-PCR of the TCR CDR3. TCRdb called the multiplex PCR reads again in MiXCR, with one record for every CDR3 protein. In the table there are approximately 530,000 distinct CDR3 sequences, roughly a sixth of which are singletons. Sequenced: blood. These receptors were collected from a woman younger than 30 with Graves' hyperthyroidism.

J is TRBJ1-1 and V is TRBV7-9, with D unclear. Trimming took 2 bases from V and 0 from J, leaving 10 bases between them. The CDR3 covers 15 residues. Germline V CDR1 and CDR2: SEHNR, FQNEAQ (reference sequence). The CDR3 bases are TGTGCCAGCAGCTTATTACGCCAGATGAACACTGAAGCTTTCTTT. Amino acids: CASSLLRQMNTEAFF. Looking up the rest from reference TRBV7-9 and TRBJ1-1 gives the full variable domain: DTGVSQNPRHKITKRGQNVTFRCDPISEHNRLYWYRQTLGQGPEFLTYFQNEAQLEKSRLLSDRFSAERPKGSFSTLEIQRTEQGDSAMYLCASSLLRQMNTEAFFGQGTRLTVV.

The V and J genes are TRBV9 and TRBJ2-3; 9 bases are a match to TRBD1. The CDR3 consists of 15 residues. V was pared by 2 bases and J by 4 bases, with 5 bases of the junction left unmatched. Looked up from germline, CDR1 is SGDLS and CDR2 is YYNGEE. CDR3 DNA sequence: TGTGCCAGCAGCGTTACGGGGACAGGGCCAGATACGCAGTATTTT. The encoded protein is CASSVTGTGPDTQYF.

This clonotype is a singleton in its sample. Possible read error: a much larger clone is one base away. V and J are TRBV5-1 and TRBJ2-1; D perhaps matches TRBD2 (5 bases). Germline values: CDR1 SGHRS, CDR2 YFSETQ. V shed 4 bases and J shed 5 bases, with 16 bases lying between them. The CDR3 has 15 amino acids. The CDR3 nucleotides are TGCGCCAGCAGCGCCATACCCACTAGGGACAATGAGCAGTTCTTC. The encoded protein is CASSAIPTRDNEQFF. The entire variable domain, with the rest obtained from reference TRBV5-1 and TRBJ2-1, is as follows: KAGVTQTPRYLIKTRGQQVTLSCSPISGHRSVSWYQQTPGQGLQFLFEYFSETQRNKGNFPGRFSGRQFSNSRSEMNVSTLELGDSALYLCASSAIPTRDNEQFFGPGTRLTVL.

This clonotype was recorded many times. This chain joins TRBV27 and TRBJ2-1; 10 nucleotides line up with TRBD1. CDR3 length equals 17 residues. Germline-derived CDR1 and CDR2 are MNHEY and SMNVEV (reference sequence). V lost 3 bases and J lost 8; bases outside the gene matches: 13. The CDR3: CASSFLATGTGVDEQFF. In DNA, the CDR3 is TGTGCCAGCAGTTTCTTGGCCACCGGGACAGGGGTCGATGAGCAGTTCTTC.

CDR3 amino acids: CASRSGSRPYEQYF. CDR3 coding DNA: TGTGCCAGCCGTAGCGGGAGCCGGCCCTACGAGCAGTACTTC. This chain connects TRBV27 to TRBJ2-7; TRBD2 matches 9 bases. There are 14 residues in the CDR3. The germline gives CDR1 MNHEY, CDR2 SMNVEV (reference sequence). Trimming removed 8 bases from V and 2 bases from J; junction bases left unmatched: 7.

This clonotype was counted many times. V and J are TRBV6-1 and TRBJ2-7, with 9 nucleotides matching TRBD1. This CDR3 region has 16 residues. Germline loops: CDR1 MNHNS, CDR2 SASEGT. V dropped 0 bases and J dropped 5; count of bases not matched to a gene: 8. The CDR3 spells CASSEALGQGGNEQYF. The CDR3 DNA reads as TGTGCCAGCAGTGAAGCTTTGGGACAGGGAGGTAACGAGCAGTACTTC.

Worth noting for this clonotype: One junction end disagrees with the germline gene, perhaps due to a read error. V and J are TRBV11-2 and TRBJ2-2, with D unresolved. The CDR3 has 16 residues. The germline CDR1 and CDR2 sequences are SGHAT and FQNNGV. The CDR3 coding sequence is TGTACCAGCAGCTTACGTCCCCGGAAAGACACCGGGGAGCTGTTTTTT. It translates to CTSSLRPRKDTGELFF.

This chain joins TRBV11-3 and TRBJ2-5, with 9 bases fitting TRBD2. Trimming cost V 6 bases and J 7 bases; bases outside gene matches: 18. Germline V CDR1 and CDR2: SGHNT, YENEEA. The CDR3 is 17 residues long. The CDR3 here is CASSLPLAGGSYATQYF. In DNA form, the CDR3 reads TGTGCCAGCAGTTTGCCCCTCGCGGGGGGGTCCTACGCGACCCAGTACTTC. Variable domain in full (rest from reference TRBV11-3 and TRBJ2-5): EAGVVQSPRYKIIEKKQPVAFWCNPISGHNTLYWYLQNLGQGPELLIRYENEEAVDDSQLPKDRFSAERLKGVDSTLKIQPAELGDSAVYLCASSLPLAGGSYATQYFGPGTRLLVL.

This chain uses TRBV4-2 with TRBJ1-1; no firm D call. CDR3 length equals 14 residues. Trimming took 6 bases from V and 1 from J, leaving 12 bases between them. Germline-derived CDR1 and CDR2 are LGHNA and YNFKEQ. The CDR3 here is CASSTLRTNTEAFF. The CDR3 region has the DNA TGTGCCAGCAGTACCTTGCGAACGAACACTGAAGCTTTCTTT.

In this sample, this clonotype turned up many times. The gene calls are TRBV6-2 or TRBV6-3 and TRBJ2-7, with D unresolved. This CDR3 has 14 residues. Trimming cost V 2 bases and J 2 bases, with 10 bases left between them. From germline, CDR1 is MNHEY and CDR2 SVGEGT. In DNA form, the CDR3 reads TGTGCCAGCAGTTACGGGCGTCTTACCTACGAGCAGTACTTC. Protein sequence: CASSYGRLTYEQYF.

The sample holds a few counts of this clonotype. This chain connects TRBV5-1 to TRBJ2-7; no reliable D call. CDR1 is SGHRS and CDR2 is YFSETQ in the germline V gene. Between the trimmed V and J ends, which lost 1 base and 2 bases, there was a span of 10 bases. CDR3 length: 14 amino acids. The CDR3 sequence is CASSLSPTAYEQYF. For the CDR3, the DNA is TGCGCCAGCAGCTTGAGTCCTACAGCCTACGAGCAGTACTTC.

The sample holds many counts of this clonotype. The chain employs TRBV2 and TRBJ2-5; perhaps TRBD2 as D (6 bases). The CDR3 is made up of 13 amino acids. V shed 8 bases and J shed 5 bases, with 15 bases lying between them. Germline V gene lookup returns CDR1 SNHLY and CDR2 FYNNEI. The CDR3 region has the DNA TGTGCCAGCGCAAAATCGGAGGGCGAGACCCAGTACTTC. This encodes CASAKSEGETQYF.

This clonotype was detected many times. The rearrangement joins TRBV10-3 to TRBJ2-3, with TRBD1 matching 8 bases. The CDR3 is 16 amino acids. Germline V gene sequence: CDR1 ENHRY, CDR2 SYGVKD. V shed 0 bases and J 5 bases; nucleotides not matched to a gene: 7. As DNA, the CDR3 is TGTGCCATCAGTGAGTCGAAGGGGACAGGTCAAGATACGCAGTATTTT. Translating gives CAISESKGTGQDTQYF.

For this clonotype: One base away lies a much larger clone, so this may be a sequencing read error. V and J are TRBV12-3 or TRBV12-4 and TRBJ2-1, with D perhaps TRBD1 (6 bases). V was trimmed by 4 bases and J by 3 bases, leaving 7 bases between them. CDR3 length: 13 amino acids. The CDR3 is CASSSGHYNEQFF. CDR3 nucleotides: TGTGCCAGCAGTTCGGGACACTACAATGAGCAGTTCTTC.

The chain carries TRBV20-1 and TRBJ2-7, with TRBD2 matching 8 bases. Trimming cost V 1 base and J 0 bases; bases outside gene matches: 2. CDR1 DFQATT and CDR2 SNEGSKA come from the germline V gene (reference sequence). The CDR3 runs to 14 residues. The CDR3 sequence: CSARASGSSYEQYF. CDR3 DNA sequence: TGCAGTGCTAGAGCGAGCGGGAGCTCCTACGAGCAGTACTTC.

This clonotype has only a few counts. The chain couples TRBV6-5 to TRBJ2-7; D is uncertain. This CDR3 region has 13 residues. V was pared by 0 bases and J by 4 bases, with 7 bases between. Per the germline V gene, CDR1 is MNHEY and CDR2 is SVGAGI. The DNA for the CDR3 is TGTGCCAGCAGTTACTCTACGAATTACGAGCAGTACTTC. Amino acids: CASSYSTNYEQYF.

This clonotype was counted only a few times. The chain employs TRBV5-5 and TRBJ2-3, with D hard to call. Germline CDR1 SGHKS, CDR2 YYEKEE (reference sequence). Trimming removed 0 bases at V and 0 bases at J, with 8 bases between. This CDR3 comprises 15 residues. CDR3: CASSLGPDSTDTQYF. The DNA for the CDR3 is TGTGCCAGCAGCTTGGGACCGGACAGCACAGATACGCAGTATTTT.

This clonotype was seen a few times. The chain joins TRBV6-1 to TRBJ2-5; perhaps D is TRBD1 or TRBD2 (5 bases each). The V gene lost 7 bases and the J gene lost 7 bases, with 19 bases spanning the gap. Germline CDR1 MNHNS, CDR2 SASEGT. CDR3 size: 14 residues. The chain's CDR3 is CASINGTPSRTQYF. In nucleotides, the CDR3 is TGTGCCAGCATCAACGGGACCCCCTCTCGGACCCAGTACTTC.

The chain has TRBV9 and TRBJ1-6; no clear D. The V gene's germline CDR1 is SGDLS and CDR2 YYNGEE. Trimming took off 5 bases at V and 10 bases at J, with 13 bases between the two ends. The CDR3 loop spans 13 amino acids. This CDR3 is CASSDLIGSPLHF. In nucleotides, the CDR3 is TGTGCCAGCAGTGATCTTATTGGCTCACCCCTCCACTTT.

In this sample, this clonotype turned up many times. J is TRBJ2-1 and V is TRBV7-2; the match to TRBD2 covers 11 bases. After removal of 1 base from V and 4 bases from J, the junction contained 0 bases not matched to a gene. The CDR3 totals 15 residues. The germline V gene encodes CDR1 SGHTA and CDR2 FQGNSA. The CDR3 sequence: CASSLGTSGYNEQFF. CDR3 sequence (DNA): TGTGCCAGCAGCTTAGGGACTAGCGGGTACAATGAGCAGTTCTTC. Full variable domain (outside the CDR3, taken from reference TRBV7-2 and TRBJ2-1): GAGVSQSPSNKVTEKGKDVELRCDPISGHTALYWYRQSLGQGLEFLIYFQGNSAPDKSGLPSDRFSAERTGGSVSTLTIQRTQQEDSAVYLCASSLGTSGYNEQFFGPGTRLTVL.

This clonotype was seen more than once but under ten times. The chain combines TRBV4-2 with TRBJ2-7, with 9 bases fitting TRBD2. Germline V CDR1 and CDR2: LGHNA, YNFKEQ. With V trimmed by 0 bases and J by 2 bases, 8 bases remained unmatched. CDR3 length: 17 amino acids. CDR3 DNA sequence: TGTGCCAGCAGCCAAGATGGGTTGGGACTAGCCACCTACGAGCAGTACTTC. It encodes CASSQDGLGLATYEQYF.